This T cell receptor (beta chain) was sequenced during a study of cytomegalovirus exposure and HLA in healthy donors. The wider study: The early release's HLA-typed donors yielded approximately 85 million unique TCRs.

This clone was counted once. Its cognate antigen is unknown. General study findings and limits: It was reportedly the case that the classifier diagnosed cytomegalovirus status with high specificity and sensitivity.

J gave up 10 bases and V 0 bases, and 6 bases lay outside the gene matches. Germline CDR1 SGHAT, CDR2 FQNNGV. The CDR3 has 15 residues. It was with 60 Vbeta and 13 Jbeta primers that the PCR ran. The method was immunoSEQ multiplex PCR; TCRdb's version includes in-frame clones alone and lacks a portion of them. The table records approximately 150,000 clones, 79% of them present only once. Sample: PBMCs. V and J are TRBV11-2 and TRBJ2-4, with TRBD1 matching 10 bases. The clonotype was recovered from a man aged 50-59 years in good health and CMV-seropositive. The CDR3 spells CASSLESRDRGIQYF. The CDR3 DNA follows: TGTGCCAGCAGCTTAGAGTCTAGGGACAGGGGAATTCAGTACTTC. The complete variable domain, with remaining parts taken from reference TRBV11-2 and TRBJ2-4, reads EAGVAQSPRYKIIEKRQSVAFWCNPISGHATLYWYQQILGQGPKLLIQFQNNGVVDDSQLPKDRFSAERLKGVDSTLKIQPAKLEDSAVYLCASSLESRDRGIQYFGAGTRLSVL.